This T cell receptor (beta chain) was identified during a study of CD8 T cells in Susac syndrome. cDNA came from roughly 0.5 to 1 ug RNA primed by random hexamers. The authors amplified TCR beta CDR3 across 54 Vbeta and 13 Jbeta using immunoSEQ multiplex PCR. TCRdb called the immunoSEQ multiplex PCR reads again in MiXCR, with one record for every CDR3 protein. Among a few hundred thousand distinct CDR3 sequences listed, roughly 90% were seen once. Germline lookup yields CDR1 LGHNA and CDR2 YSLEER. Trimming removed 1 base at V and 4 bases at J, with 7 bases between. The CDR3 runs 13 residues. V is TRBV4-3 and J is TRBJ1-1, with D possibly TRBD1 on 6 matching bases. Source material: CD8+ T cells from PBMCs. The sequence was collected from a human donor with multiple sclerosis. The CDR3 loop reads CASSQVGATEAFF. CDR3 nucleotides: TGCGCCAGCAGCCAAGTGGGGGCCACTGAAGCTTTCTTT.